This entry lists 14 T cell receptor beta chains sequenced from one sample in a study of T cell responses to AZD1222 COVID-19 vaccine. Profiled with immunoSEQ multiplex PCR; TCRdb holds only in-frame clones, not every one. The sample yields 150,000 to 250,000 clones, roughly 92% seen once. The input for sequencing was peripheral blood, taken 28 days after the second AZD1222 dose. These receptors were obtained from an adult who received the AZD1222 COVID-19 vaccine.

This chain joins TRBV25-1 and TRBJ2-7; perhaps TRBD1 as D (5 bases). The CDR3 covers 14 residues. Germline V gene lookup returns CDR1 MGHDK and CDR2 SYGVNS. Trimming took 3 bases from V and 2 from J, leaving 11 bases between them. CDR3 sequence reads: CASSEGRTPYEQYF. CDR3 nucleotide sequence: TGTGCCAGCAGTGAGGGGCGGACCCCCTACGAGCAGTACTTC.

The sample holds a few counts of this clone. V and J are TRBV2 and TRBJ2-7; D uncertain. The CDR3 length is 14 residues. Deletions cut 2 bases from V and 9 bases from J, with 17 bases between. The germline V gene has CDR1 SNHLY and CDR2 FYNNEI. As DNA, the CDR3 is TGTGCCAGCAGTGAACCCAGCTCCCGCCTCAGGCAGTACTTC. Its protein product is CASSEPSSRLRQYF.

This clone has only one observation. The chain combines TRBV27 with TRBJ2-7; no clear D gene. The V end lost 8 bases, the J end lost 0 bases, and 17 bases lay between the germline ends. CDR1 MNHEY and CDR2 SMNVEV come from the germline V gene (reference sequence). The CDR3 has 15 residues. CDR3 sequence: CASQTPLGGSYEQYF. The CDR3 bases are TGTGCCAGCCAAACCCCGCTGGGCGGCTCCTACGAGCAGTACTTC.

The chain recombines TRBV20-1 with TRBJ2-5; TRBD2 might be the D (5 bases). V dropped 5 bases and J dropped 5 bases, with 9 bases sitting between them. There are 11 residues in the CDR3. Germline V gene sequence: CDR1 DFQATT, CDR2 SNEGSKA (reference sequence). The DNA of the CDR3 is TGCAGTGCTCGCACGGGGGAGACCCAGTACTTC. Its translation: CSARTGETQYF.

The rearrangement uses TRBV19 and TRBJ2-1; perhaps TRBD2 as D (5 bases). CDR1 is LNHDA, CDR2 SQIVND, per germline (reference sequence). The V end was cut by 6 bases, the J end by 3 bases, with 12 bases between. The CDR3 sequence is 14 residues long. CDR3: CASRFEGFYNEQFF. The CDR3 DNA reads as TGTGCCAGTAGATTCGAGGGATTCTACAATGAGCAGTTCTTC.

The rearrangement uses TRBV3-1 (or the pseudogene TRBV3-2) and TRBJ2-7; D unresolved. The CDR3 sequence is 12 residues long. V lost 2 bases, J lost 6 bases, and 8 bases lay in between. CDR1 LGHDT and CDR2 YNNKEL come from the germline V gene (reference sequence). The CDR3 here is CASSQSEGEQYF. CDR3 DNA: TGTGCCAGCAGCCAATCGGAAGGCGAGCAGTACTTC.

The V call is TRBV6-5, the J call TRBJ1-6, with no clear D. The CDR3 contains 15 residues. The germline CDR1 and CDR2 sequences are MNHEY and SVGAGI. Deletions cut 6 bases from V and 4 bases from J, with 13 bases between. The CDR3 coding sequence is TGTGCCAGCAGCCCGCTCCAGACTTATAATTCACCCCTCCACTTT. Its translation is CASSPLQTYNSPLHF.

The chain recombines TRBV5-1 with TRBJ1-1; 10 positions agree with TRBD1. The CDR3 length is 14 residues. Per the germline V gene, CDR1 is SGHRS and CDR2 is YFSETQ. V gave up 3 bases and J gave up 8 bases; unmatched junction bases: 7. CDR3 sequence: CASSWGTGAFEAFF. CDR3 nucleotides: TGCGCCAGCAGCTGGGGGACAGGGGCGTTCGAAGCTTTCTTT.

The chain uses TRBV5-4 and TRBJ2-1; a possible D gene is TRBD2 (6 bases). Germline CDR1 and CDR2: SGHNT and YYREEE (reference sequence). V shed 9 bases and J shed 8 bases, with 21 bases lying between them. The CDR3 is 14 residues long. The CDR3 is CATHSGVVGDEQFF. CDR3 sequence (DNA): TGTGCCACCCATTCGGGAGTAGTTGGCGATGAGCAGTTCTTC.

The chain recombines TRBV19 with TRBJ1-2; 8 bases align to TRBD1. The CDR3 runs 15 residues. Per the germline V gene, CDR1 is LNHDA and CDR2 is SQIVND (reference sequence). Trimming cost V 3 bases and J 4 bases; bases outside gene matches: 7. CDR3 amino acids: CASSIPGQGLYGYTF. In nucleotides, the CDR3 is TGTGCCAGTAGTATCCCCGGACAGGGCCTCTATGGCTACACCTTC.

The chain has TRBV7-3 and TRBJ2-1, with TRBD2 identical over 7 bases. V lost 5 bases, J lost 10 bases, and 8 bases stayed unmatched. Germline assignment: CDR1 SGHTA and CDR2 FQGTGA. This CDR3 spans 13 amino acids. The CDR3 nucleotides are TGTGCCAGCAGCCGTATTGGGGGGGACGAGCAGTTCTTC. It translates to CASSRIGGDEQFF.

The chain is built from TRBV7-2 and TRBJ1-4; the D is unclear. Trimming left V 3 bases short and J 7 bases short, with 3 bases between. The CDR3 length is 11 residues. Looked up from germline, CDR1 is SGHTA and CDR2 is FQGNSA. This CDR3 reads CASSLSEKLFF. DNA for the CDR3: TGTGCCAGCAGCTTGAGTGAAAAACTGTTTTTT.

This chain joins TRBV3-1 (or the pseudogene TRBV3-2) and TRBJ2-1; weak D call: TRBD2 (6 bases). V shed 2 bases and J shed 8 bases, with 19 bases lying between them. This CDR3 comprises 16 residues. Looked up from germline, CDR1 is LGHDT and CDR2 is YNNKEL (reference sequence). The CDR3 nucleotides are TGTGCCAGCAGCCAATACCGGGACTCCACGAAGGATGAGCAGTTCTTC. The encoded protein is CASSQYRDSTKDEQFF.

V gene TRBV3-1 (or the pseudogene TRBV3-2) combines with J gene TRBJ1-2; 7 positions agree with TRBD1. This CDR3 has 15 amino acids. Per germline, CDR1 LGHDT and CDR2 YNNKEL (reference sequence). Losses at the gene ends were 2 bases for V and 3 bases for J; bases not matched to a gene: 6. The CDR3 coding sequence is TGTGCCAGCAGCCAACGGCAGGGGGGAGACTATGGCTACACCTTC. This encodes CASSQRQGGDYGYTF.